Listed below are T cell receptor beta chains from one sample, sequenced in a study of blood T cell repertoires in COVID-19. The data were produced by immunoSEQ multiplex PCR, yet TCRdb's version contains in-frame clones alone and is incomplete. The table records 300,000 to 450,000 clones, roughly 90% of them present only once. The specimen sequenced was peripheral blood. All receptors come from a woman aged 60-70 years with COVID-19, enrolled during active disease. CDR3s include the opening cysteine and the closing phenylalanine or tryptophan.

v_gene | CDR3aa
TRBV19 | CASSPIGRVPEAFF
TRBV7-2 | CASSLAQGTYGYTF
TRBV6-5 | CASSGGFGDYGYTF
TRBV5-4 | CASSIGGGTGSNQPQHF
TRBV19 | CASSSAIGNYGYTF
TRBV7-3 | CASSIGTGHGYTF
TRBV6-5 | CASTRDRWNYGYTF
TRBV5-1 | CASSLPLTGGYTGELFF
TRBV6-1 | CASSEAVTGYYTF
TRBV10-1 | CASSESTDYGYTF
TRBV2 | CASSGEARLQPQHF
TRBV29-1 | CSVAGTGKSEAFF
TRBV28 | CASKTGAGNQPQHF
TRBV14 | CASSPQGYGYTF
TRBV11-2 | CASSPGLAYPPNEQFF
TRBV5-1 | CASSLEGAFWDEQFF
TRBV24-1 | CATSRVGNQPQHF
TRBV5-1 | CASSLVSTTNYGYTF
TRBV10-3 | CAISGVREDGYTF
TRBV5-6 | CASSLGWTGLGYTF
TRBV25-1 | CASTRGGAVSEKLFF
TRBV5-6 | CASSFPDRDTEAFF
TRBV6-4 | CASSENRKDTEAFF
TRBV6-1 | CASSEIIGTVEGYTF
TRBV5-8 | CASSLARLAGGRADTQYF
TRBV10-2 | CASSEYITENTEAFF
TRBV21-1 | CASSKVSDLGGYEQYF
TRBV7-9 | CASSLILQGDSPLHF
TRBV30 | CASTGVGGYTF
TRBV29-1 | CSLGQGGGGYTF
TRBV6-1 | CASSERTGTGYGYTF
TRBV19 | CASSIGRTGSYGYTF
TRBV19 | CASSIIRQGQFSTGELFF
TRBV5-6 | CASSPGQGSGYTF
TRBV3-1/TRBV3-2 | CASSPIPGGVYGYTF
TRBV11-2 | CASSFDRWDGYTF
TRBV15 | CATSRQGNTEAFF
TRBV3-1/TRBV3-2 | CASSLGRNTEAFF
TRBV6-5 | CASSWRGGRLTQYF
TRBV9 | CASSVVGETGELFF
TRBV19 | CASSPSGGAFYNEQFF
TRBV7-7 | CASSPDRNSPLHF
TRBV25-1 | CASSDHEGTYEQYF
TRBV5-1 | CASSTLTGGEIGNTEAFF
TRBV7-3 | CASSLGQGRTYEQYF
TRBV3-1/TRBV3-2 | CASSQDTEPHEQYF
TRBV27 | CASSRQSGGTEAFF
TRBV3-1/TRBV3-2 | CASSPRSQGDDYEQYF
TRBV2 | CASRWGQATEAFF